Shown below are 15 T cell receptor beta chains from a single sample sequenced in a study of chemoradiotherapy in HPV16-positive cancers. Sequencing was performed with immunoSEQ multiplex PCR; in TCRdb, only in-frame clones are kept and a portion is missing. Of about 35,000 clones listed, about 90% were seen once; the top ten hold under 4%. The sample in question was blood, obtained from a patient who underwent chemoradiotherapy. These receptors originate from a human donor with HPV-associated anogenital cancer.

V gene TRBV15 combines with J gene TRBJ1-5, with D possibly TRBD1 on 5 matching bases. The germline V gene encodes CDR1 LNHNV and CDR2 YYDKDF (reference sequence). Deletions cut 1 base from V and 6 bases from J, with 10 bases between. The CDR3 totals 14 residues. Written as DNA, the CDR3 is TGTGCCACCAGCAGAGCCGGGGGGGGTCAGCCCCAGCATTTT. The encoded protein is CATSRAGGGQPQHF.

The chain is built from TRBV6-5 and TRBJ1-1; 9 bases align to TRBD1. The CDR3 sequence is 15 residues long. From germline, CDR1 is MNHEY and CDR2 SVGAGI. The V and J ends lost 6 bases and 4 bases, in that order; junction bases with no gene match: 9. CDR3 DNA: TGTGCCAGCAGCCCCGACAGGGGGGCGAGCACTGAAGCTTTCTTT. This translates into CASSPDRGASTEAFF.

This clone was recorded only once. The chain carries TRBV7-9 and TRBJ1-4, with D maybe TRBD1 (6 bases). The V end was cut by 4 bases, the J end by 6 bases, with 12 bases between. This CDR3 spans 14 amino acids. Per germline, CDR1 SEHNR and CDR2 FQNEAQ (reference sequence). The CDR3 DNA sequence: TGTGCCAGCAGCTACAGGGTTGAGGATGAAAAACTGTTTTTT. Amino acid sequence: CASSYRVEDEKLFF.

V usage is TRBV7-7 and J usage is TRBJ2-3; 7 bases are a match to TRBD2. Germline lookup yields CDR1 SSHAT and CDR2 FNYEAQ (reference sequence). V lost 5 bases and J lost 2; bases outside the gene matches: 4. This CDR3 has 14 residues. Written as DNA, the CDR3 is TGTGCCAGCAGCCCAGGGACTAACACAGATACGCAGTATTTT. Protein product: CASSPGTNTDTQYF.

This chain joins TRBV5-4 and TRBJ2-3; D is undetermined. CDR3 size: 13 residues. CDR1 and CDR2 (germline): SGHNT, YYREEE (reference sequence). V lost 7 bases, J lost 2 bases, and 11 bases lay in between. The CDR3 DNA reads as TGTGCCAGCTCGGTAGAAATCACAGATACGCAGTATTTT. Translating it yields CASSVEITDTQYF.

The chain couples TRBV6-5 to TRBJ1-5; the D is unclear. The CDR3 contains 13 residues. V lost 6 bases and J 5 bases, leaving 11 bases between the germline ends. CDR1 and CDR2 (germline): MNHEY, SVGAGI. CDR3 sequence (DNA): TGTGCCAGCAGGGGGAGGAGGGATCAGCCCCAGCATTTT. Its translation is CASRGRRDQPQHF.

The rearrangement links TRBV6-5 to TRBJ2-7; D remains unclear. V gave up 5 bases and J gave up 2 bases, with 10 bases separating them. This CDR3 has 13 residues. The V gene's germline CDR1 is MNHEY and CDR2 SVGAGI. In DNA, the CDR3 is TGTGCCAGCAGTGTGCAAGCGCCCTACGAGCAGTACTTC. Amino acids: CASSVQAPYEQYF.

The V and J genes are TRBV11-3 and TRBJ2-7; TRBD2 aligns across 9 bases. The CDR3 is 15 residues long. CDR1 is SGHNT and CDR2 is YENEEA in the germline V gene. Trimming removed 5 bases from V and 3 bases from J; junction bases left unmatched: 8. CDR3 nucleotide sequence: TGTGCCAGCAGCCCACGACTAGCGGAGAGCTACGAGCAGTACTTC. Translation: CASSPRLAESYEQYF.

This chain joins TRBV7-9 and TRBJ2-1; 12 nucleotides agree with TRBD1. Germline V lookup: CDR1 SEHNR, CDR2 FQNEAQ (reference sequence). The CDR3 is made up of 15 amino acids. V was clipped by 4 bases and J by 9 bases; unmatched bases: 7. The CDR3 reads CASSSMGQGAGEQFF. CDR3 sequence (DNA): TGTGCCAGCAGCTCGATGGGACAGGGGGCTGGTGAGCAGTTCTTC.

The genes are TRBV9 and TRBJ1-1; D is perhaps TRBD1 (5 bases). Per germline, CDR1 SGDLS and CDR2 YYNGEE. The V end was cut by 4 bases, the J end by 2 bases, with 9 bases between. The CDR3 sequence is 13 residues long. As DNA, the CDR3 is TGTGCCAGCAGCAGTGGGGGAAACACTGAAGCTTTCTTT. This translates into CASSSGGNTEAFF.

This chain's CDR3 is CATSGDNYEQYF. The CDR3 nucleotides read TGTGCCACCTCTGGGGACAACTACGAGCAGTACTTC. The chain couples TRBV6-6 to TRBJ2-7; D may be TRBD1 (6 bases). Germline loops: CDR1 MNHNY, CDR2 SVGAGI (reference sequence). V was cut by 10 bases and J by 3 bases, with 13 bases left in between. This CDR3 spans 12 amino acids.

The V and J genes are TRBV7-2 and TRBJ1-1, with TRBD1 matching over 7 bases. V shed 5 bases, J shed 8 bases, and the junction held 11 bases outside the gene matches. The CDR3 sequence is 14 residues long. Germline CDR1 and CDR2: SGHTA and FQGNSA. The CDR3 sequence is CASSLGNRQGEAFF. In nucleotides, the CDR3 is TGTGCCAGCAGCCTCGGGAATCGACAGGGAGAAGCTTTCTTT.

This clone is a singleton in its sample. V gene TRBV2 combines with J gene TRBJ1-3; TRBD1 might be the D (5 bases). The CDR3 spans 16 residues. Germline CDR1 is SNHLY and CDR2 is FYNNEI. V was cut by 7 bases and J by 2 bases, with 18 bases left in between. CDR3 bases: TGTGCCAGCAATTTGATAACCCAGGGCCCTGGAAACACCATATATTTT. Encoded protein: CASNLITQGPGNTIYF.

The chain is built from TRBV7-2 and TRBJ1-2; possible D gene TRBD1, 6 bases. V was cut by 1 base and J by 8 bases, with 11 bases left in between. CDR1 is SGHTA and CDR2 is FQGNSA in the germline V gene. The CDR3 spans 13 residues. Here the CDR3 reads CASSLGRGGGYTF. CDR3 DNA sequence: TGTGCCAGCAGCTTAGGCAGGGGAGGAGGCTACACCTTC.

The rearrangement uses TRBV11-3 and TRBJ1-1; weak D call: TRBD1 (6 bases). The germline V gene has CDR1 SGHNT and CDR2 YENEEA. There are 15 residues in the CDR3. V dropped 8 bases and J dropped 0 bases, with 16 bases sitting between them. CDR3 residues: CASQTLQGLNTEAFF. The CDR3 DNA is TGTGCCAGCCAGACGCTTCAGGGGCTGAACACTGAAGCTTTCTTT.